Each of the 14 T cell receptor beta chains below was sequenced from the same sample in a study of blood T cells in healthy people across ages. Using a J-beta primer mix together with a sample-barcoded 5' primer, a second PCR was run for about 6 to 12 cycles. Each CDR3 protein is one row after TCRdb ran MiXCR on the 5' RACE reads. Of hundreds of thousands of distinct CDR3 sequences listed, 58% are singletons. Sample: blood. The receptors here all came from a man aged 30 to 45 in good health.

The CDR3 reads CSARDRMGSSGGPIGETQYF. DNA of the CDR3: TGCAGTGCTAGAGATCGCATGGGGTCTAGCGGGGGTCCTATAGGGGAGACCCAGTACTTC. This chain links TRBV20-1 with TRBJ2-7; 10 nucleotides agree with TRBD2. TRBJ2-5 explains the end of the DNA better; the J call may be wrong. Germline assignment: CDR1 DFQATT and CDR2 SNEGSKA (reference sequence). This CDR3 is built from 20 residues.

CDR3 residues: CASSEARGDRGFGEQYF. The CDR3 nucleotides read TGTGCCAGCAGTGAAGCGAGGGGGGACAGGGGGTTCGGCGAGCAGTACTTC. This sequence joins TRBV6-1 and TRBJ2-7, with 11 bases fitting TRBD1. Germline CDR1 is MNHNS and CDR2 is SASEGT. There are 17 residues in the CDR3. V was pared by 0 bases and J by 6 bases, with 10 bases of the junction left unmatched.

This clonotype was observed a few times. The chain is built from TRBV20-1 and TRBJ2-7; TRBD2 matches 12 bases. This CDR3 comprises 14 residues. V shed 6 bases, J shed 3 bases, and the junction held 6 bases outside the gene matches. CDR1 is DFQATT and CDR2 is SNEGSKA in the germline V gene (reference sequence). The CDR3 is CSAMGLAGRYEQYF. The CDR3 nucleotides are TGCAGTGCCATGGGACTAGCGGGCCGCTACGAGCAGTACTTC.

The genes are TRBV25-1 and TRBJ1-4; D is unclear. CDR1 and CDR2 from the germline V gene are MGHDK and SYGVNS. V dropped 2 bases and J dropped 5 bases, with 12 bases sitting between them. This CDR3 spans 15 amino acids. Written as DNA, the CDR3 is TGTGCCAGCAGTGAAAGGTGGGGAACAAATGAAAAACTGTTTTTT. Translating gives CASSERWGTNEKLFF.

This chain uses TRBV20-1 with TRBJ2-1; 7 positions match TRBD2. The CDR3 spans 12 residues. V shed 1 base and J 6 bases; nucleotides not matched to a gene: 0. The germline gives CDR1 DFQATT, CDR2 SNEGSKA (reference sequence). The CDR3 DNA sequence: TGCAGTGCTAGAGTAGCGGGCAATGAGCAGTTCTTC. Its translation is CSARVAGNEQFF.

As for this clonotype: One end of the junction does not line up with germline, which may come from a read error. The chain is built from TRBV25-1 and TRBJ1-1; maybe TRBD1 (6 bases). Germline V gene lookup returns CDR1 MGHDK and CDR2 SYGVNS. The CDR3 runs to 12 residues. DNA of the CDR3: TGTGCCAGCAGTGGCGGGGACACTGGAGCTTTCTTT. It translates to CASSGGDTGAFF.

This clonotype came up a few times. CDR3: CASSRVGSSYNEQFF. CDR3 coding DNA: TGTGCCAGCAGCCGGGTGGGGAGCTCCTACAATGAGCAGTTCTTC. The rearrangement uses TRBV3-1 and TRBJ2-1, with D maybe TRBD2 (5 bases). The CDR3 loop spans 15 amino acids. Per germline, CDR1 LGHDT and CDR2 YNNKEL (reference sequence). Between the trimmed V and J ends, which lost 4 bases and 0 bases, there was a span of 10 bases.

The J gene is TRBJ2-5, the V gene TRBV29-1, with D possibly being TRBD1 (5 bases). V lost 7 bases and J lost 2, with 17 bases in between. Germline V CDR1 and CDR2: SQVTM, ANQGSEA. This CDR3 contains 14 residues. Written as DNA, the CDR3 is TGCAGCGCCGGCCCTGGACACAAACAAGAGACCCAGTACTTC. It codes for CSAGPGHKQETQYF.

In its sample, this clonotype was seen a few times. V usage is TRBV29-1 and J usage is TRBJ1-2; tentative D call: TRBD1 (5 bases). CDR1 and CDR2 from the germline V gene are SQVTM and ANQGSEA. This CDR3 region has 13 residues. Trimming cost V 7 bases and J 6 bases, with 18 bases left between them. The CDR3 protein is CSAVADLGHGYTF. The CDR3 nucleotides read TGCAGCGCCGTGGCAGATCTGGGGCATGGCTACACCTTC.

In this sample, this clonotype turned up a few times. This rearrangement joins TRBV4-3 to TRBJ2-4; 10 bases align to TRBD1. The J call may be incorrect, as the DNA end agrees better with TRBJ2-7. Germline V gene sequence: CDR1 LGHNA, CDR2 YSLEER. The CDR3 spans 16 residues. The CDR3 DNA sequence: TGCGCCAGCAGCCAAGATCAGCGGGACAGGGGATACGAGCAGTACTTC. It translates to CASSQDQRDRGYEQYF.

The genes are TRBV11-1 and TRBJ2-7, with D possibly being TRBD2 (5 bases). The CDR3 runs 13 residues. Per germline, CDR1 SGHAT and CDR2 FQDESV (reference sequence). V lost 6 bases to trimming and J lost 2 bases, with 11 bases between them. This CDR3 reads CASRSAGTYEQYF. The CDR3 DNA reads TGTGCCAGCAGATCGGCCGGGACCTACGAGCAGTACTTC.

This clonotype has at least ten counts. The genes are TRBV5-1 and TRBJ2-5; D is ambiguous. The CDR3 runs to 13 residues. CDR1 is SGHRS, CDR2 YFSETQ, per germline. Trimming removed 5 bases from V and 5 bases from J, with 13 bases in between. The CDR3 nucleotides read TGCGCCAGCAGTCGCCTACCGCGGGAGACCCAGTACTTC. This encodes CASSRLPRETQYF.

The V gene is TRBV9, the J gene TRBJ1-2; D call uncertain. This CDR3 region has 14 residues. Germline V gene lookup returns CDR1 SGDLS and CDR2 YYNGEE. V was trimmed by 0 bases and J by 4 bases, leaving 10 bases between them. The CDR3 sequence: CASSVGILTYGYTF. The CDR3 DNA reads as TGTGCCAGCAGCGTAGGGATTTTAACCTATGGCTACACCTTC.

This clonotype has a handful of counts. In nucleotides, the CDR3 is TGCAGTGCTAGAGATGACTCAACCGAGCAGTACTTC. It encodes CSARDDSTEQYF. The chain is built from TRBV20-1 and TRBJ2-7; D not certain. V was trimmed by 0 bases and J by 6 bases, leaving 9 bases between them. The CDR3 totals 12 residues. Looked up from germline, CDR1 is DFQATT and CDR2 is SNEGSKA (reference sequence).